This T cell receptor (beta chain) was sequenced for a study of cytomegalovirus exposure and HLA in healthy donors listed by TCRdb under 2017. About the full investigation: An earlier analysis of several hundred of the donors reported more than 250 Gb of sequence data and 117 million unique TCR beta sequences from 150 million to 200 million T cells. HLA typing covered class I and class II loci at four-digit resolution. Rather than drawing on any new phenotypic data, the later analysis identified candidate immune exposures from TCR beta sequences and the way those sequences occurred across donors. High-throughput TCR immunosequencing, statistical association of individual TCRs with disease status, and machine learning were combined to predict cytomegalovirus infection status. Every discovery cohort repertoire had been produced on one sequencing platform. Across approximately 420 genotyped donors of the cohort, an average of about 200,000 unique TCR beta nucleotide sequences per donor were sequenced, and roughly 17% of those sequences were non-productive. In an earlier analysis of 587 of the donors, high-throughput TCR beta sequencing was used to judge whether each TCR beta V gene segment behaved as functional or pseudogenic. Because of strong linkage in the cohort, five DR-DQ haplotypes were treated as single units for association and clustering. A later genetic analysis used genome-wide SNP genotypes for about 65% of the 666 donors, treating that subset as a discovery cohort. In a later analysis, previously published TCR beta repertoires from 666 donors were re-analyzed and high-resolution HLA genotyping was added so that TCR occurrence patterns could be studied. The study aimed to test whether signatures of past pathogen exposure could be identified by cataloging public T cell receptors. Of the approximately 400 genotyped donors, roughly 85% fell in the genetic ancestry cluster associated with self-reported Caucasian donors. The number of donors typed differed by locus, with 629-630 for A, B, C, DRB1 and DQB1, roughly 520 for DQA1, nearly 610 for DPA1, and around 460 for DPB1. Besides the first cohort of roughly 660 subjects, a separate validation cohort made up of 120 different subjects was used. About 330 gigabases of sequencing data and about 92 million unique TCR sequences made up an early release that covered approximately 650 HLA-typed donors. Alongside the repertoire data, information on donor age, sex, ethnicity and CMV serostatus was compiled. Using immunosequencing, the study profiled T cell repertoires from roughly 650 subjects and related those repertoires to cytomegalovirus serostatus. General study outcomes and caveats: V-gene and J-gene trimming of TCR beta chains was associated with a missense DCLRE1C variant in a later genetic analysis, and the association was replicated in an independent cohort. A later analysis found that HLA-associated TCR beta chains were more clonally expanded and had lower generation probabilities than equally common non-associated chains. The authors suggested that the approach could potentially be extended to other disease states and immunological phenotypes. Most CMV-associated TCR beta chains appeared to be HLA-restricted in a later analysis, and the HLA associations seemed to be driven largely by CMV exposure. Some IMGT-functional V segments, including TRBV6-2 and TRBV6-3, could not be distinguished by the 87-base-pair reads and were therefore excluded. Because some donors lacked HLA typing at each locus, the association tests relied only on the typed subset. Across donors, most TCR sequences were observed very rarely, whereas some public TCRs were present in many individuals. An earlier analysis of approximately 530 of the donors showed that most TCR beta V segments appeared in productive rearrangements either about 87% or about 30% of the time, which broadly matched IMGT annotations. The cohort was sequenced for TCR beta chains only, and without alpha or paired-chain data the features that could be detected were limited. In vitro tests confirmed that a few of the cytomegalovirus-associated TCR beta chains recognize cytomegalovirus antigens. Linkage disequilibrium might explain the correlated functional status among segregating V segments, but an unknown experimental factor could not be ruled out. A further reported finding was that TCR beta sequences accurately predicted the HLA-A and HLA-B alleles for most subjects in the first cohort. For the cohort, immune exposure information was limited to CMV serostatus. Sequencing depth was assumed to be roughly uniform across donors in the presence/absence analyses, though that assumption may not hold. In both the original and validation cohorts, the classifier was reported to diagnose cytomegalovirus status with high specificity and sensitivity. A later genetic analysis reported fewer N-insertions in productive TCRs among donors in an Asian-associated ancestry cluster than the roughly 700-donor mean. A cluster of highly shared sequence variants was judged likely to represent a technical artifact of the sequencing pipeline. When HLA alleles, especially DR and DQ, strongly co-occurred, attributing TCR associations to individual alleles was difficult. Because counts were too low, 15 to 20 rarely observed V segments, including chromosome 9 orphons, were excluded from the earlier analysis of some 590 of the donors. At a false discovery rate of 0.05, a later analysis linked 15,000 to 20,000 TCR beta sequences to specific HLA alleles. Several of the top co-occurrence clusters appeared to be linked to parvovirus B19, influenza, CMV and Epstein-Barr virus, according to a later analysis. According to a later analysis, TCR association rates differed among HLA loci, with DRB1 alleles showing the most associated TCRs and HLA-C alleles showing the fewest. The study listed 164 TCR beta chains as associated with cytomegalovirus.

This clone was seen just once. Its antigen specificity is not known. No qualities accompany the bases; no much larger clone lies one base away. The CDR3 has 14 amino acids, counting the end cysteine and phenylalanine. Just the 42-base CDR3 DNA is kept, in frame starting at base 1. The germline V gene supplies CDR1 SGHDT and CDR2 YYEEEE. At the junction V is shortened by 4 bases and J by 1 base, with 11 bases in between. Libraries were constructed by the immunoSEQ multiplex PCR assay. For the multiplex PCR, a mixture combining 60 forward primers for TCR Vbeta segments and 13 reverse primers for TCR Jbeta segments was used. A multiplex PCR assay on genomic DNA amplified the CDR3 region of rearranged TCR beta genes. The amplified TCR beta libraries were sequenced on the Illumina HiSeq System as 87-base-pair reads. Per the original workflow: A later analysis counted approximately 84 million unique TCR beta chains across the 700 or so repertoires, and around 9.9 million of these chains were shared by at least two donors. Raw reads were error-corrected and collapsed into unique sequences with a nearest-neighbor algorithm that merged closely related sequences to remove PCR and sequencing errors. CDR3 sequences were aligned to IMGT reference sequences to assign V, D and J gene segments. Each retained sequence needed at least a six-nucleotide match to both a V gene segment and a J gene segment. A rearrangement counted as productive if the CDR3 had no stop codons and remained in frame with V and J, and every other rearrangement counted as non-productive. CDR3 was defined according to IMGT convention as the region running from the second conserved V-encoded cysteine to the conserved J-encoded phenylalanine. Sequences without an unambiguous match to a single V gene segment were excluded from the earlier analysis of about 600 of the donors. In an earlier analysis of around 590 of the donors, a V segment was called functional when productive rearrangements were above 56.7%, and segregating when the standard deviation between donors exceeded 5%. To diagnose cytomegalovirus status from the catalog of TCR beta chain sequences, a statistical classification framework was built. A later analysis assigned V and J genes by comparing TCR nucleotide sequences with IMGT/GENE-DB human TR gene sequences. A later analysis assigned CDR3 sequences and most-parsimonious VDJ recombination scenarios with the TCRdist pipeline. In a later analysis, each TCR beta chain was defined by its CDR3 amino acid sequence together with its V-gene family, and reads without a unique V-gene family were excluded. A later analysis removed 550 to 700 highly shared, low-generation-probability nucleotide sequences to deal with suspected cross-contamination and a sequencing artifact. A later analysis calculated a clonal expansion index for each public chain from normalized within-repertoire ranks of inferred template counts. In a later analysis, generation probabilities were computed using a VDJ recombination model fitted to out-of-frame rearrangements, and the results were checked against IGoR. A later analysis scored TCR-TCR, TCR-HLA and TCR-CMV co-occurrence with hypergeometric tests, applying a repertoire-size bias correction to TCR pairs. In a later analysis, false discovery rates were estimated by permuting HLA or CMV assignments 20 times. In a later analysis, co-occurring TCRs were grouped using DBSCAN, and TCRdist sequence similarity was added for clustering within HLA-allele-positive subsets. For co-occurrence clustering, repertoires with fewer than 30,000 or more than 120,000 public chains were excluded, along with roughly 5 repertoires with anomalous nucleotide sharing. Here the immuneACCESS table is served through TCRdb, limited to in-frame sequences with V and J called. Missing clones are a known gap in these copies; in checked studies unresolved V genes cover under half, and the rest lacks a known reason. The DNA gave D and trimming, while V, J and clone size come from that table. The sample table records more than 95,000 clones; 74% of these occur just once. The top ten clonotypes cover roughly 12% of the sample.

The cohort was made up of 650 to 700 healthy bone marrow donors. At the time of sampling, every cohort member was nominally healthy, though immune exposures that went unrecorded were likely present. The donor tested CMV seropositive and was one of the 289 seropositive cohort members. Every donor gave a peripheral blood sample, and the peripheral blood mononuclear cells from that sample were used for TCR beta sequencing. The Qiagen DNeasy Blood Extraction Kit was used to extract genomic DNA from the blood cell samples. The rearranged chain carries TRBV5-6 and TRBJ1-1; the D gene is perhaps TRBD1, from 6 matching bases. The sequenced sample was PBMCs. The receptor comes from a woman in her fifties or sixties in good health and CMV-seropositive. CDR3 sequence: CASSGGHTNTEAFF. The base sequence is TGTGCCAGCAGCGGGGGACATACGAACACTGAAGCTTTCTTT. The CDR3 plus the reference TRBV5-6 and TRBJ1-1 genes for the other parts give the full variable domain: DAGVTQSPTHLIKTRGQQVTLRCSPKSGHDTVSWYQQALGQGPQFIFQYYEEEERQRGNFPDRFSGHQFPNYSSELNVNALLLGDSALYLCASSGGHTNTEAFFGQGTRLTVV.